This T cell receptor (beta chain) was documented in a study of OX40 agonist ivuxolimab in advanced cancers. Looking at the study overall: Patients receiving dose escalation had hepatocellular carcinoma, melanoma, renal cell or head and neck cancer. Partial responses were observed in three patients, of whom one had hepatocellular carcinoma and two had cutaneous melanoma.

Germline lookup yields CDR1 LGHNA and CDR2 YNFKEQ. V was shortened by 1 base and J by 0 bases, with 3 bases between the two germline ends. The CDR3 length is 14 residues. Assay used: immunoSEQ multiplex PCR; TCRdb lists only in-frame clones, some missing. The sample yields 70,000 to 90,000 clones, approximately 84% seen once. Only one count was recorded for this clone. Its antigen is not identified. Notes on the study in general: Relative to CD4+, CD8+ T cells held more expanded clones on average.

The clonotype originates from an adult with an advanced solid tumor such as melanoma, head and neck, liver or kidney cancer. The gene calls are TRBV4-2 and TRBJ2-2; no clear D gene. The sequences come from CD4+ or CD8+ T cells sorted from blood, collected in a trial of the OX40 agonist ivuxolimab. The CDR3 is CASSQGPNTGELFF. The CDR3 DNA is TGTGCCAGCAGCCAAGGACCGAACACCGGGGAGCTGTTTTTT.